These T cell receptor beta chains were read from a single sample in a study of blood T cell repertoires in COVID-19. Method: immunoSEQ multiplex PCR; TCRdb's copy keeps in-frame clones and lacks some. This sample has around 200,000 clones, with approximately 83% found just once. Sequenced input: peripheral blood. The receptors shown here come from a woman in her twenties or thirties with COVID-19, enrolled during active disease. CDR3s include the opening cysteine and the closing phenylalanine or tryptophan. A D gene is named only where the DNA matches it firmly. The listing skips clone size in some rows; elsewhere it reads once, few, many or a size class.

TRBJ2-1 TRBV6-2/TRBV6-3 - - TGTGCCAGCAGTTTTCGCGGGCACCCTGCCAATGAGCAGTTCTTC CASSFRGHPANEQFF
TRBJ1-2 TRBV7-9 - TRBD1 TGTGCCAGCAGCTCTCCGGGACAGGGGAATGGCTACACCTTC CASSSPGQGNGYTF
TRBJ2-6 TRBV2 - TRBD1 TGTGCCAGCAGGATAGCCCCGGGACAGGCGAACCTATCTGGGGCCAACGTCCTGACTTTC CASRIAPGQANLSGANVLTF
TRBJ2-7 TRBV5-4 - TRBD2 TGTGCCAGCAGCTTGGCCGGGGGGAACTACGAGCAGTACTTC CASSLAGGNYEQYF
TRBJ2-7 TRBV6-2/TRBV6-3 - - TGTGCCAGCAGTGGGGGGACCTCGACCTACGAGCAGTACTTC CASSGGTSTYEQYF
TRBJ1-2 TRBV9 - - TGTGCCAGCAGCCGTATTGGGGCCTATGGCTACACCTTC CASSRIGAYGYTF
TRBJ1-1 TRBV28 - - TGTGCCAGTATCCCCGGGGGGAGGGACACTGAAGCTTTCTTT CASIPGGRDTEAFF
TRBJ2-7 TRBV6-5 - TRBD2 TGTGCCAGCAAGCTAGCGGGAGCCTCCTACGAGCAGTACTTC CASKLAGASYEQYF
TRBJ2-3 TRBV29-1 - TRBD2 TGCAGCCTCGGTAATAGCGGGGGAGTTGCAGATACGCAGTATTTT CSLGNSGGVADTQYF
TRBJ2-5 TRBV6-5 - TRBD1 TGTGCCAGCAGTATGGGACAGGCCTGGGAGACCCAGTACTTC CASSMGQAWETQYF
TRBJ1-4 TRBV18 - - TGTGCCAGCTCACCGCGCCGGGTTAATGAAAAACTGTTTTTT CASSPRRVNEKLFF
TRBJ2-5 TRBV4-2 - TRBD2 TGTGCCAGCAGCCCTCAAACGACTAGCGGGAGGTTTGGAGAGACCCAGTACTTC CASSPQTTSGRFGETQYF
TRBJ2-7 TRBV11-2 - TRBD1 TGTGCCAGCAGCTATGACAGGGGTACCTACGAGCAGTACTTC CASSYDRGTYEQYF
TRBJ1-6 TRBV27 many TRBD1 TGTGCCAGCAGTACGCCGACAGGGTTCGGTTCACCCCTCCACTTT CASSTPTGFGSPLHF
TRBJ2-3 TRBV14 - - TGTGCCAGCAGCCGGGGAGAACGAGGCACAGATACGCAGTATTTT CASSRGERGTDTQYF
TRBJ2-1 TRBV21-1 - - TGTGCCAGCAGCAAAACCTCCCGCCTAGCGGGAGACCCTATTTACAATGAGCAGTTCTTC CASSKTSRLAGDPIYNEQFF
TRBJ1-5 TRBV30 once - TGTGCCTGGAGTGAGGGGCGCGGTATTGGTCAGCCCCAGCATTTT CAWSEGRGIGQPQHF
TRBJ1-2 TRBV14 - - TGTGCCAGCAGCCTCATAGGGGGTATAGGAGGCTACACCTTC CASSLIGGIGGYTF
TRBJ1-1 TRBV18 - - TGTGCCAGCTCACTCACCGTGGGGGACTCTATGAACACTGAAGCTTTCTTT CASSLTVGDSMNTEAFF
TRBJ1-4 TRBV7-2 - - TGTGCCAGCAGCCTGAGAGGGTCTAATGAAAAACTGTTTTTT CASSLRGSNEKLFF
TRBJ1-5 TRBV7-2 - - TGTGCCAGCAGCCCAACCGGGTTTGTGAGCAATCAGCCCCAGCATTTT CASSPTGFVSNQPQHF
TRBJ1-2 TRBV9 - - TGTGCCAGCAGCGTATTCGGACAGATTAACTATGGCTACACCTTC CASSVFGQINYGYTF